This T cell receptor (beta chain) is from a study of T cell clones after liver transplantation. On the study more broadly: Three of eight recipients were HCV-positive; others had non-autoimmune, non-viral indications.

For this clone: As yet, its antigen is unknown.

Only in-frame clones appear in the TCRdb table, and some are missing; sequencing was by immunoSEQ multiplex PCR. The table records tens of thousands of clones, roughly 70% of them present only once. General observations from the study: Low donor cell numbers restricted donor-reactive repertoire measurement in a couple of subjects. Rather than being deleted, graft donor-reactive T cells may have moved into the graft. Post-transplant time points were not standardized, so conclusions are preliminary.

From germline, CDR1 is MNHNS and CDR2 SASEGT. CDR3 length: 14 residues. V was cut by 7 bases and J by 1 base, with 11 bases left in between. The TCR was taken from a human patient who received a liver transplant. These T cells may partly come from the graft donor. This chain links TRBV6-1 with TRBJ1-3; D remains ambiguous. Specimen: CD4+ T cells from blood, collected at the approximately 15-month timepoint. CDR3 sequence (DNA): TGTGCCAGCACTTCGTCGGCGTCTGGAAACACCATATATTTT. Residues: CASTSSASGNTIYF.